This TCR beta chain came from a study of T cell responses to AZD1222 COVID-19 vaccine. About this clone itself: Its antigen is unknown.

The assay was immunoSEQ multiplex PCR, and TCRdb's table has in-frame clones only and misses some. The sample holds approximately 110,000 clones; 80% to 95% are singletons and the top ten take approximately 1.1%. General study results and limits: Repertoires in all cases were sampled only once the peak T cell response had passed. The study identified only five or six AZD1222 recipients as seropositive at baseline. White British people made up most donors, females outnumbered males, and clonal diversity was possibly underestimated.

Sequenced material: peripheral blood, taken on day 0 of AZD1222 vaccination. The receptor was isolated from an adult in good health.

Here the CDR3 DNA reads TGTGCCAGCAGCACATACCAGGGGGCTTTGAATGAGCAGTTCTTC. This sequence encodes CASSTYQGALNEQFF. The chain combines TRBV7-3 with TRBJ2-1; 8 bases agree with TRBD1. CDR1 is SGHTA and CDR2 is FQGTGA in the germline V gene. J was trimmed by 7 bases and V by 5 bases; bases with no gene match: 10. The CDR3 runs 15 residues.